This TCR beta chain is drawn from a study of cytomegalovirus exposure and HLA in healthy donors. The PCR was carried out with 60 Vbeta primers and 13 Jbeta primers. Only in-frame clones appear in the TCRdb table, and some are missing; sequencing was by immunoSEQ multiplex PCR. The sample consists of 210,000 or so clones, roughly 83% of them appearing once. The donors (healthy individuals) were bone marrow donors. Points from the study as a whole: Published work reported that the classifier diagnosed cytomegalovirus status with high specificity and sensitivity. Presence/absence results assume similar sequencing depth per donor, which may not hold.

Germline V gene data show CDR1 as MNHNS and CDR2 as SASEGT. This CDR3 region has 16 residues. V lost 4 bases to trimming and J lost 4 bases; unmatched junction nucleotides: 8. This clone showed up just once. Its antigen is still unknown. Source material: PBMCs. The rearrangement links TRBV6-1 to TRBJ2-5; 11 bases agree with TRBD2. The clonotype originates from a boy aged 2-9 years in good health and CMV-seronegative. In DNA form, the CDR3 reads TGTGCCAGCAGTGTAATCCTAGCGGGAGGAGGAGAGACCCAGTACTTC. Encoded protein: CASSVILAGGGETQYF.